Sequencing of this T cell receptor beta chain was carried out in a study of PD-L1 blockade in urothelial cancer. Study-level information: Patients initiated atezolizumab around 2014 at 1,200 mg intravenously every 3 weeks. Across blood samples, T cells had a median count of approximately 140,000. General study findings and limits: A pretreatment blood TCR clonality that fell below the median predicted better progression-free and overall survival.

A word on this clone: Its matching antigen is unknown.

Sequencing was performed with immunoSEQ multiplex PCR; in TCRdb, only in-frame clones are kept and a portion is missing. The sample consists of about 52,000 clones, approximately 75% of them appearing once. J lost 8 bases, V lost 4 bases, and 7 bases had no gene match. From germline, CDR1 is LGHNA and CDR2 YNFKEQ. The CDR3 is made up of 14 amino acids. Metastatic or locally advanced urothelial carcinoma was present in the patients. The material sequenced was PBMCs, taken around atezolizumab (anti-PD-L1) treatment. This sequence joins TRBV4-2 and TRBJ1-2, with TRBD1 matching 10 bases. This receptor was obtained from a man between 65 and 79 years old with urothelial cancer. For the CDR3, the DNA is TGTGCCAGCAGCCCGGGACAGGGGAAGCACGGCTACACCTTC. This codes for CASSPGQGKHGYTF.